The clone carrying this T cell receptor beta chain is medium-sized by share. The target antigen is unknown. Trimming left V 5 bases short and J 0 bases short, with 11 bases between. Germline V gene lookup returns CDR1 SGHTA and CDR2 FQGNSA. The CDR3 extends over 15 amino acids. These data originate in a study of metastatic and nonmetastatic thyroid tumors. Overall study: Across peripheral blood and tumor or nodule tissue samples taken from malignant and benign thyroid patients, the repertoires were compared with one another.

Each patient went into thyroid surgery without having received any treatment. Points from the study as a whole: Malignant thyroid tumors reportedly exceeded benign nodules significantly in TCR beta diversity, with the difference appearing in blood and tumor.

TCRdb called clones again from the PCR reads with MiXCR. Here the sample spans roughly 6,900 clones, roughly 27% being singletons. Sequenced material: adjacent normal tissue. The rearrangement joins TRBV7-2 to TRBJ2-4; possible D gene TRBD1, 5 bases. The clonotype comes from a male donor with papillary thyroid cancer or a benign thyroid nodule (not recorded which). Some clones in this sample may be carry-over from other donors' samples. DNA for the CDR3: TGTGCCAGCAGCGTGACAGAGGCAGCCAAAAACATTCAGTACTTC. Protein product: CASSVTEAAKNIQYF.